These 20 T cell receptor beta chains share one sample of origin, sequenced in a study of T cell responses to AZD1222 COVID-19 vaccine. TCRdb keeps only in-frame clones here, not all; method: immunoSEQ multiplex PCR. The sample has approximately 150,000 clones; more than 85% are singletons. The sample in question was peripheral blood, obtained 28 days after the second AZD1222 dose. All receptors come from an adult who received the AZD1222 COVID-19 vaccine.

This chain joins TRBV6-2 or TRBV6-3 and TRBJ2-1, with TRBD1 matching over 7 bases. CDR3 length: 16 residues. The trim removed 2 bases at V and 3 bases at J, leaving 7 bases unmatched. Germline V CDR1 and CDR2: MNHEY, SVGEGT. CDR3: CASSYPAGTVYNEQFF. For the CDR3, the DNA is TGTGCCAGCAGTTACCCGGCCGGGACAGTCTACAATGAGCAGTTCTTC.

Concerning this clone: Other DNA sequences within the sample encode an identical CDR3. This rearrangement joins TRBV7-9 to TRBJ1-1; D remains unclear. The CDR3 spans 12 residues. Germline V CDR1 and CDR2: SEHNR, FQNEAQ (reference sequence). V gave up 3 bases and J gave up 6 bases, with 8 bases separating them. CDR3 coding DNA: TGTGCCAGCAGCTTTGGAGGCTCTGAAGCTTTCTTT. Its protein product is CASSFGGSEAFF.

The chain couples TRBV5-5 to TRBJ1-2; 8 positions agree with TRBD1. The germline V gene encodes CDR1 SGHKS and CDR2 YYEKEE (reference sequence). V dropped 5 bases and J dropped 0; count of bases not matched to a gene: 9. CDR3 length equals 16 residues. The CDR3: CASSRGQGLSNYGYTF. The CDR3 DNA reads TGTGCCAGCAGTCGCGGACAGGGTCTATCTAACTATGGCTACACCTTC.

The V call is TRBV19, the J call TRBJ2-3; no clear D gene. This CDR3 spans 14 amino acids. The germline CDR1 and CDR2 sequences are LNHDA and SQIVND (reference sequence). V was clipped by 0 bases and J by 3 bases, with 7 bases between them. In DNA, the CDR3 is TGTGCCAGTAGTATAGAGGGAAGGACAGATACGCAGTATTTT. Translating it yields CASSIEGRTDTQYF.

Written as DNA, the CDR3 is TGTGCCAGCAGCTTGGGGATGAACACTGAAGCTTTCTTT. Its protein product is CASSLGMNTEAFF. This chain joins TRBV5-5 and TRBJ1-1; no clear D gene. In germline, CDR1 is SGHKS, CDR2 YYEKEE (reference sequence). The ends were cut back, 0 bases at V and 0 bases at J, with 3 bases in the middle. This CDR3 comprises 13 residues. The whole variable domain, filled in from reference TRBV5-5 and TRBJ1-1, reads DAGVTQSPTHLIKTRGQQVTLRCSPISGHKSVSWYQQVLGQGPQFIFQYYEKEERGRGNFPDRFSARQFPNYSSELNVNALLLGDSALYLCASSLGMNTEAFFGQGTRLTVV.

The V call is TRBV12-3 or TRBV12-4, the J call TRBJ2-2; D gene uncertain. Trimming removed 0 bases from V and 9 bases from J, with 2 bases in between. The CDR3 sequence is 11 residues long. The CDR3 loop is CASSLARELFF. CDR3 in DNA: TGTGCCAGCAGTTTAGCGCGGGAGCTGTTTTTT.

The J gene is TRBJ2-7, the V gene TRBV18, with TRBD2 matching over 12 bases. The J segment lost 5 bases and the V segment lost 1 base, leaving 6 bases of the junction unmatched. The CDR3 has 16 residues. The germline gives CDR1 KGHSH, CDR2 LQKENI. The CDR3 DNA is TGTGCCAGCTCACCACACCGGACTAGCGGGGCCGACGAGCAGTACTTC. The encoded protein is CASSPHRTSGADEQYF.

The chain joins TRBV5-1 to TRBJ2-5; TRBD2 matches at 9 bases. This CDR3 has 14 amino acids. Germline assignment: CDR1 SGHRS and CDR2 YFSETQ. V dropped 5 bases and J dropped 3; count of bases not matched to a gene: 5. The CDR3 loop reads CASRLSGGEETQYF. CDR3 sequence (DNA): TGCGCCAGCAGACTTAGCGGGGGTGAAGAGACCCAGTACTTC.

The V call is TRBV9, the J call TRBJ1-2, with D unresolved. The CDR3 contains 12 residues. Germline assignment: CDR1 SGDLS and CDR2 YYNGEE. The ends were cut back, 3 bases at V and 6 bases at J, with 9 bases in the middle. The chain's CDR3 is CASSATSDGYTF. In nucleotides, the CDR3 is TGTGCCAGCAGCGCTACCTCCGATGGCTACACCTTC.

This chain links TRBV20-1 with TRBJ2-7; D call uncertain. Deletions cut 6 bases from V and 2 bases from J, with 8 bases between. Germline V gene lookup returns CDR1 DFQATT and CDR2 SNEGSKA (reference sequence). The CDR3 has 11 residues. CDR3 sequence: CSAHRPYEQYF. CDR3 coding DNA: TGCAGTGCCCATCGGCCCTACGAGCAGTACTTC.

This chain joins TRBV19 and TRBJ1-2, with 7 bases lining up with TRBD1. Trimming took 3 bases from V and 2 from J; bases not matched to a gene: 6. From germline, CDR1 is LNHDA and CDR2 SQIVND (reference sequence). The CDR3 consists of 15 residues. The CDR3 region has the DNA TGTGCCAGTAGTATCGGGACAGAGCCCAACTATGGCTACACCTTC. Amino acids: CASSIGTEPNYGYTF.

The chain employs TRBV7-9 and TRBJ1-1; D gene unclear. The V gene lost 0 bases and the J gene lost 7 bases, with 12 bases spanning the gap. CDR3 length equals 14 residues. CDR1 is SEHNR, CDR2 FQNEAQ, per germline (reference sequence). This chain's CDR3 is CASSLAVGYGEAFF. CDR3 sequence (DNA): TGTGCCAGCAGCTTAGCTGTGGGGTATGGTGAAGCTTTCTTT. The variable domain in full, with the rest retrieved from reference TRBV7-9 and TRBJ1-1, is DTGVSQNPRHKITKRGQNVTFRCDPISEHNRLYWYRQTLGQGPEFLTYFQNEAQLEKSRLLSDRFSAERPKGSFSTLEIQRTEQGDSAMYLCASSLAVGYGEAFFGQGTRLTVV.

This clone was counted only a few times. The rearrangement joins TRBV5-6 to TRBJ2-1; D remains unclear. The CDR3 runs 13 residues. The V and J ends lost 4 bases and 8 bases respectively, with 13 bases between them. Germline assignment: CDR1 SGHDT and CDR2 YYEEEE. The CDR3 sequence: CASSRGALDEQFF. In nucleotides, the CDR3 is TGTGCCAGCAGCCGCGGAGCTCTCGATGAGCAGTTCTTC.

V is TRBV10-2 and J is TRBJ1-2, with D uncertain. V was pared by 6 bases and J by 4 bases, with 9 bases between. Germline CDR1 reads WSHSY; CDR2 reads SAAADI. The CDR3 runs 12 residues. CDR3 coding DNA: TGCGCCAGCAGGGGAGGAGGCTATGGCTACACCTTC. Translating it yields CASRGGGYGYTF.

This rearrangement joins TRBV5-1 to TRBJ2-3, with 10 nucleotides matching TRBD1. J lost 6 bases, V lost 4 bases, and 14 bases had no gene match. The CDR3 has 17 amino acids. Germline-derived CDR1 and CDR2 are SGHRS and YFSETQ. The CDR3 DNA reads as TGCGCCAGCAGCCCCGGCCGGCGGACAGGGGGAGGGGATACGCAGTATTTT. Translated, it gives CASSPGRRTGGGDTQYF.

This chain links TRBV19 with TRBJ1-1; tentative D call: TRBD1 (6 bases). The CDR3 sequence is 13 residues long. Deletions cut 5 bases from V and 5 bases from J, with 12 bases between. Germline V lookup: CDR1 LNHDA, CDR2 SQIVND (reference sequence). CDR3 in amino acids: CASSRGAETEAFF. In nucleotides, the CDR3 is TGTGCCAGTAGTCGGGGGGCAGAGACTGAAGCTTTCTTT.

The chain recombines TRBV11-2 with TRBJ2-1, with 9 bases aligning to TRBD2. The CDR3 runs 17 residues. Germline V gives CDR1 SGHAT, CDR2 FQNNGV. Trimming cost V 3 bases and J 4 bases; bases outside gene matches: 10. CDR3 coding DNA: TGTGCCAGCAGCTTTCGTGCTCTAGCGGGGCATTACAATGAGCAGTTCTTC. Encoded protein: CASSFRALAGHYNEQFF.

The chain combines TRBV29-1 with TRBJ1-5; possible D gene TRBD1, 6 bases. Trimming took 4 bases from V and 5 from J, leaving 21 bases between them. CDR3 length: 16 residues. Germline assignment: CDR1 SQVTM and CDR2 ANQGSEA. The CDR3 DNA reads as TGCAGCGTTGGTGGTGTAGGGCAGGGGTTTGATCAGCCCCAGCATTTT. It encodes CSVGGVGQGFDQPQHF.

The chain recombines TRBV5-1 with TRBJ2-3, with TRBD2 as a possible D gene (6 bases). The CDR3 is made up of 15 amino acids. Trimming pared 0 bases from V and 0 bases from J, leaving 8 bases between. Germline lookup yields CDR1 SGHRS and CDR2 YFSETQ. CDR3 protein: CASSLDGTSTDTQYF. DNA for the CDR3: TGCGCCAGCAGCTTGGATGGGACTAGCACAGATACGCAGTATTTT.

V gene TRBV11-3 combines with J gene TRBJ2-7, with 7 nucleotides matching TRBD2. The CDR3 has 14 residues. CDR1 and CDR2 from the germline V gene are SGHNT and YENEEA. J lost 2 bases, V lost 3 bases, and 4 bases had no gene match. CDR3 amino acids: CASSLGTITYEQYF. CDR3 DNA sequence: TGTGCCAGCAGCTTGGGGACTATTACCTACGAGCAGTACTTC.